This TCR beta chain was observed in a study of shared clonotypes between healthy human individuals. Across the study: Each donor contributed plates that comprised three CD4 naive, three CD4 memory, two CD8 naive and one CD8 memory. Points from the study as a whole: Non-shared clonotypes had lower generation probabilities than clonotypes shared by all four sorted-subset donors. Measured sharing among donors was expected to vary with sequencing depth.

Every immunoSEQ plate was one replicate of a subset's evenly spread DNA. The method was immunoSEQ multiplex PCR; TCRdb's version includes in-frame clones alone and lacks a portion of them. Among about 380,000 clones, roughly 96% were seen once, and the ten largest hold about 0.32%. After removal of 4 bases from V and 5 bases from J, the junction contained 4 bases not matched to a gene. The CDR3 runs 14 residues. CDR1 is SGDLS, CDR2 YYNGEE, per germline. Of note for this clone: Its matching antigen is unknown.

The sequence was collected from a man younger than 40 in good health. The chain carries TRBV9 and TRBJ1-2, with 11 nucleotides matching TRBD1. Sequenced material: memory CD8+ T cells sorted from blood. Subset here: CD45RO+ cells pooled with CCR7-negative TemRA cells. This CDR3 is CASSRTGGRYGYTF. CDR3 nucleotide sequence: TGTGCCAGCAGCCGGACAGGGGGCCGGTATGGCTACACCTTC.